Listed below are T cell receptor beta chains from one sample, sequenced in a study of regulatory T cells in long-lasting Graves disease. TCRdb itself ran the multiplex PCR reads through MiXCR, one entry per CDR3 protein. Of approximately 500,000 distinct CDR3 sequences in the sample, 20% to 25% were seen once. The sample was peripheral blood mononuclear cells (PBMCs), taken when the disease was refractory, from a patient treated with antithyroid drugs. The receptors stem from a female donor with Graves disease. Both conserved end residues are trimmed from each CDR3. D genes are given only for firm matches.

ASSMYGTAIYEQY	TRBV5-1	TRBJ2-7	13	TRBD1
ASSIQQAGANVLT	TRBV19	TRBJ2-6	13	-
ASSLGRERQY	TRBV12-3/TRBV12-4	TRBJ2-7	10	-
ASSYRSGDTQY	TRBV7-3	TRBJ2-3	11	-
ASSLDFAAGGETQY	TRBV6-2/TRBV6-3	TRBJ2-5	14	TRBD2
ASSSPGDTEAF	TRBV7-3	TRBJ1-1	11	-
ASSYLGHKFANTGELF	TRBV6-2/TRBV6-3	TRBJ2-2	16	-
ASSPGGGYGVNTEAF	TRBV7-6	TRBJ1-1	15	-
ASTQEGTGGYT	TRBV19	TRBJ1-2	11	-
SVDIVRTGAYEQY	TRBV29-1	TRBJ2-7	13	TRBD1
ASTTTGMSPLH	TRBV6-1	TRBJ1-6	11	-
SAQQGSEQY	TRBV20-1	TRBJ2-7	9	TRBD1
ASSPSGGGEKLF	TRBV27	TRBJ1-4	12	-
ASSESLVGGELF	TRBV6-1	TRBJ2-2	12	-
AISEGVHEQY	TRBV10-3	TRBJ2-7	10	-
ASRPPVNTEAF	TRBV5-1	TRBJ1-1	11	-
ASSYSVGQGGVEQY	TRBV6-5	TRBJ2-7	14	-
ASSPASPYGYT	TRBV7-9	TRBJ1-2	11	-
ASSRTSGGVQETQY	TRBV4-1	TRBJ2-5	14	TRBD2
ASSLWSGNSNQPQH	TRBV28	TRBJ1-5	14	-
ASRGLAGGPHEQY	TRBV6-1	TRBJ2-7	13	TRBD2
AWSVLQDQSPLH	TRBV30	TRBJ1-6	12	-
ARSDTGGRYGYT	TRBV6-1	TRBJ1-2	12	TRBD1
ASSFLQTSGYEQY	TRBV28	TRBJ2-7	13	TRBD2
ASSPRLAGDVGELF	TRBV7-9	TRBJ2-2	14	TRBD2
ATSDPGQGSYGYT	TRBV24-1	TRBJ1-2	13	-
ASSETYRSRQY	TRBV25-1	TRBJ2-7	11	-
SASPGTSGGASYEQY	TRBV20-1	TRBJ2-7	15	TRBD2